This T cell receptor (beta chain) stems from a study of shared clonotypes between healthy human individuals (dated by TCRdb to 2020 to 2022). About the full investigation: The cohort included three men and a couple of women between 18 and 49 years of age. For each donor, CD4 naive and CD4 memory were each run on three plates, CD8 naive on two plates, and CD8 memory on one plate. The study deeply sequenced blood TCR repertoires of about 5 healthy adults to estimate repertoire size and the extent of clonotype sharing between individuals. Libraries were prepared and TCR repertoires were sequenced by different laboratories using diverse techniques, in order to increase sequencing depth and limit assay-specific biases. Per donor, leukapheresis produced somewhere between about 0.8 and 9 billion PBMCs.

As to this clone: Its antigen is unknown. No base quality values were provided; no much bigger clone lies one nucleotide off.

Donors were healthy HIV-negative adults with no recently reported acute infections or vaccinations. All donors were Caucasian adults living in Nashville, Tennessee, USA. CD4+ T cells were enriched through magnetic negative selection, after which naive cells were positively selected on CD45RA and the remaining negative fraction served as the memory subset. Blood was obtained by leukapheresis, after which PBMCs were separated by Ficoll-Histopaque density gradient centrifugation and cryopreserved in liquid nitrogen vapor phase. Analytical flow cytometry was used to check the purity and quantity of each magnetically sorted T cell population. Each sorted fraction had its genomic DNA isolated and then quantified by UV absorbance on a Nanodrop 2000c. Using the deep immunoSEQ assay, TCR CDR3 regions were amplified from genomic DNA by multiplex PCR. Extracted genomic DNA from each cell subset was spread evenly across all wells of several immunoSEQ 96-well plates, with each plate serving as a replicate. For sorted subsets, around 200 ng genomic DNA, equal to about 30,000 T cell genomes, was loaded into each replicate PCR. Purified libraries were quantified with a Qubit 3.0 fluorometer, sized on a Bioanalyzer 2100, and re-quantified with the KAPA Library Quantification kit. Each immunoSEQ 96-well plate was sequenced on its own single-read 150-cycle Illumina NextSeq 550 flow cell. Turning to the authors' computational methods: Because only junctional sequences without quality scores were contained in the immunoSEQ output, filtering matching that applied to full-length reads could not be performed. To assign V/J genes and CDR3, sequences were annotated against IMGT germline references using PyIR, a Python wrapper for IgBLAST v1.9. Reads were filtered out if the reads had weak V/J assignments (E-value above 1e-6), no CDR3, stop codons, out-of-frame junctions, or ambiguous translated residues. A V3J clonotype was defined by an identical inferred V gene, J gene, and CDR3 amino acid sequence. Percentage overlap between repertoires was calculated by dividing the number of shared unique clonotypes by the size of the smaller repertoire. Repertoire richness was assessed with RTK rarefaction, the Chao1 estimator, and Recon v2.1 estimates of unobserved clonotypes. Generation probabilities for all TCRbeta clonotypes obtained by the gDNA method from a handful of donors were computed using OLGA. TCRdb re-hosts the immuneACCESS table, in-frame sequences only. Its copies lack some clones; in the studies checked, an unresolved V gene accounts for under half of them, and the cause for the rest is not known. D and trimming were read from the DNA, whereas the V and J calls and clone size are those reported in that table. Present in this sample are approximately 1.5 million clones, less than 99% of which were seen just once. The ten largest clones capture around 0.33% of the sample.

What the authors observed across the whole study: Incomplete sequencing was indicated by rarefaction of sorted-subset datasets, despite the large sequencing depth. Sampling was limited to blood, and TCR repertoires in tissue likely differ from TCR repertoires in blood. About 5% of naive CD4, roughly 3.5% of naive CD8, about 2.4% of memory CD4, and less than 0.45% of memory CD8 clonotypes were shared across a few donors. Pairwise subsampling indicated that sequencing depth was expected to affect the degree of clonotype sharing among donors. Because the study included only a small number of donors, the genetic and exposure-history diversity represented was limited. Naive subsets generally had larger estimated clonotype richness than memory subsets. Clonotypes shared by all four sorted-subset donors showed higher generation probabilities than non-shared clonotypes.

V gives up 2 bases and J gives up 2 bases, and the segment between their germline ends measures 9 bases. The CDR1 and CDR2 encoded by the germline V gene are MDHEN and SYDVKM. Measured from the cysteine to the phenylalanine, the CDR3 is 14 residues long. CDR3 DNA only is kept here, 42 bases in frame from base 1. The chain employs TRBV28 and TRBJ1-1; tentative D gene TRBD1, with 6 bases matching. Material for sequencing was naive CD4+ T cells sorted from blood. Read against the paper, the sample's cell subset or site label means: CD45RA+ positively selected. The source of this sequence is a man aged 30 to 39 in good health. CDR3 reads: CASSLHRVNTEAFF. The DNA sequence is given as TGTGCCAGCAGTTTACACAGGGTTAACACTGAAGCTTTCTTT. Reference TRBV28 and TRBJ1-1 genes cover what lies past the CDR3, so the full variable domain is DVKVTQSSRYLVKRTGEKVFLECVQDMDHENMFWYRQDPGLGLRLIYFSYDVKMKEKGDIPEGYSVSREKKERFSLILESASTNQTSMYLCASSLHRVNTEAFFGQGTRLTVV.